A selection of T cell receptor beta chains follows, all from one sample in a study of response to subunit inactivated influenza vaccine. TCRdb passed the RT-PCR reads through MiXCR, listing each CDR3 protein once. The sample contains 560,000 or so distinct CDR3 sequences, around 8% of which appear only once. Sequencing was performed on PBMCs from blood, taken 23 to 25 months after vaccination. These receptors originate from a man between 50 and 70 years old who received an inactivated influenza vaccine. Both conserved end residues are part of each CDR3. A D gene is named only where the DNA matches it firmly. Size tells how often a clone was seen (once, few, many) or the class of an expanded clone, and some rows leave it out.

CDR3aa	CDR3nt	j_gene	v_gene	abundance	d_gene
CASSLDRDNYGYTF	TGTGCCAGCTCACTCGACAGGGATAACTATGGCTACACCTTC	TRBJ1-2	TRBV18	-	TRBD1
CASSRLTGNAETQYF	TGTGCCAGTAGTAGGCTGACAGGGAATGCAGAGACCCAGTACTTC	TRBJ2-5	TRBV19	many	TRBD1
CASTTSGATYNEQFF	TGCGCCAGCACTACTAGCGGGGCCACCTACAATGAGCAGTTCTTC	TRBJ2-1	TRBV5-1	few	TRBD2
CASRSGGAGSEQFF	TGTGCCAGTAGGAGCGGGGGGGCCGGAAGTGAGCAGTTCTTC	TRBJ2-1	TRBV12-3/TRBV12-4	few	TRBD2
CASRGRRGQAYEQYF	TGTGCCAGCAGGGGACGACGGGGACAGGCCTACGAGCAGTACTTC	TRBJ2-7	TRBV6-1	few	TRBD1
CASSIQGNDNSPLHF	TGTGCCAGCAGCATTCAGGGGAACGATAATTCACCCCTCCACTTT	TRBJ1-6	TRBV7-2	few	-
CSARATSGITQPQHF	TGCAGTGCTAGAGCTACGTCGGGGATAACTCAGCCCCAGCATTTT	TRBJ1-5	TRBV20-1	-	-
CASSLHRASTDTQYF	TGCGCCAGCAGCTTGCACAGGGCCTCCACAGATACGCAGTATTTT	TRBJ2-3	TRBV5-1	many	-
CASSLGTRAIYGYTF	TGTGCCAGCAGCTTAGGTACCAGGGCCATCTATGGCTACACCTTC	TRBJ1-2	TRBV7-2	-	-
CASRSGGPPYEQYF	TGTGCCAGTAGGTCGGGCGGACCTCCCTACGAGCAGTACTTC	TRBJ2-7	TRBV19	few	-
CASSTGRDIRFPGELFF	TGTGCCAGCAGCACCGGCCGGGACATCCGTTTTCCCGGGGAGCTGTTTTTT	TRBJ2-2	TRBV5-5	few	-
CASSSPWGNTEAFF	TGTGCCAGCAGCTCGCCTTGGGGGAACACTGAAGCTTTCTTT	TRBJ1-1	TRBV7-9	few	-
CASSSDRVSSYEQYF	TGTGCCAGCAGTTCTGACAGGGTGAGCTCCTACGAGCAGTACTTC	TRBJ2-7	TRBV7-2	-	TRBD1
CASSLGSGLAEQFF	TGTGCCAGCAGTTTAGGATCGGGCTTAGCTGAGCAGTTCTTC	TRBJ2-1	TRBV12-3/TRBV12-4	-	-
CASSLERAGDTQYF	TGCGCCAGCAGCTTGGAGAGGGCCGGGGATACGCAGTATTTT	TRBJ2-3	TRBV5-1	many	-
CASCWDRGNSPLHF	TGTGCCAGCTGTTGGGACAGGGGTAATTCACCCCTCCACTTT	TRBJ1-6	TRBV6-5	-	TRBD1
CASSLAGGQGATGELFF	TGTGCCAGCAGCTTGGCAGGGGGACAGGGGGCCACCGGGGAGCTGTTTTTT	TRBJ2-2	TRBV5-4	-	TRBD1